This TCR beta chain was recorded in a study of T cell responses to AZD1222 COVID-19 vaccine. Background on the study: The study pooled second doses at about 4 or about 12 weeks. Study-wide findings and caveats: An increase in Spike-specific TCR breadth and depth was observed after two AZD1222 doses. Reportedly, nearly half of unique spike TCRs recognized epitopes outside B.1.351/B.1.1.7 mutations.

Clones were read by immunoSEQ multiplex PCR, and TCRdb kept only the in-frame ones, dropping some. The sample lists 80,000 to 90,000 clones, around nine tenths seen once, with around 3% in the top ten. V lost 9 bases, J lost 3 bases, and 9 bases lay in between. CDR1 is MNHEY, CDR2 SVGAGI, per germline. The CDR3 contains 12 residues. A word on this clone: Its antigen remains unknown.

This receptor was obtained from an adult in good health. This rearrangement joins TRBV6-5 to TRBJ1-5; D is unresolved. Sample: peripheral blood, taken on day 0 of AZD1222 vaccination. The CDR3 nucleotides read TGTGCCAGTAAGTGGTACAATCAGCCCCAGCATTTT. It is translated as CASKWYNQPQHF.